This T cell receptor beta chain comes out of a study of shared clonotypes between healthy human individuals. About the research overall: Researchers drew samples from a couple of women and a few men aged 18 to 49. Three CD4 naive, three CD4 memory, two CD8 naive and one CD8 memory plate were used per donor.

This CDR3 has 12 residues. CDR1 is GTSNPN and CDR2 is SVGIG in the germline V gene (reference sequence). Deletions cut 0 bases from V and 5 bases from J, with 8 bases between. Deep was the level used in running the assay. Measured with immunoSEQ multiplex PCR; TCRdb has only the in-frame clones, and not every one. The data contain 1,100,000 or so clones, more than 75% of them singletons. Study conclusions and caveats: In a few donors, about 5% of naive CD4 clonotypes appeared in common.

In the case of this clone: Its antigen remains unidentified.

Sequenced material: memory CD4+ T cells from PBMCs. Subset described: CD45RA-negative fraction. V usage is TRBV30 and J usage is TRBJ2-7; TRBD1 might be the D (5 bases). This sequence was found in a man between 18 and 29 years old in good health. Some clones in this sample may be carry-over from other donors' samples. The CDR3 sequence: CAWSVDRNEQYF. The CDR3 nucleotides read TGTGCCTGGAGTGTTGACAGAAACGAGCAGTACTTC.